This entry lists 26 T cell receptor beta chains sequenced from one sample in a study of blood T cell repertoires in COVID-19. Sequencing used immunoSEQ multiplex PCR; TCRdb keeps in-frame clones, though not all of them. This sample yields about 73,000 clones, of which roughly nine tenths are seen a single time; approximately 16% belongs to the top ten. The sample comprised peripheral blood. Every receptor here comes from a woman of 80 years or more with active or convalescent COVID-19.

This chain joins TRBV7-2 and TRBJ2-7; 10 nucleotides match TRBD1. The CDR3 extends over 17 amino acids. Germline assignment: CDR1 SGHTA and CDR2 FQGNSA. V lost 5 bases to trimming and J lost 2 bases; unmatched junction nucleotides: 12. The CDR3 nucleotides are TGTGCCAGCAGCGTTCGGCTGGGACAGGGGCCGACCTACGAGCAGTACTTC. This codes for CASSVRLGQGPTYEQYF.

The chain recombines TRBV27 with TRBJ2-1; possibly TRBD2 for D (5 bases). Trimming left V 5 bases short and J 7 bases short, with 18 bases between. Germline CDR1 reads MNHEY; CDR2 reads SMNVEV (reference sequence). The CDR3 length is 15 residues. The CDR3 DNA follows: TGTGCCAGCAGTACGGGGATACAGAGGGTAAATGAGCAGTTCTTC. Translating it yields CASSTGIQRVNEQFF.

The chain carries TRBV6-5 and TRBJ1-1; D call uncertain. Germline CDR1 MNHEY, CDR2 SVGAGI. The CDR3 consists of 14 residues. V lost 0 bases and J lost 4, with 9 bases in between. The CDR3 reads CASSYSGSGTEAFF. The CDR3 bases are TGTGCCAGCAGTTACTCAGGGAGTGGCACTGAAGCTTTCTTT.

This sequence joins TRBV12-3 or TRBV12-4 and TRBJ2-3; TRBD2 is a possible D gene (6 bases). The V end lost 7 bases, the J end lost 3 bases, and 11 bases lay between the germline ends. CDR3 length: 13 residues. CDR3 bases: TGTGCCAGCACCCGGAGGGTGACAGATACGCAGTATTTT. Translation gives CASTRRVTDTQYF.

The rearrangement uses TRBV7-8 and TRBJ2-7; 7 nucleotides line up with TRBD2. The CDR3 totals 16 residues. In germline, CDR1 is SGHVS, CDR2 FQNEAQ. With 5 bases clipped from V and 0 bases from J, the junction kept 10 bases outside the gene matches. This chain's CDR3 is CASSTRASGNSYEQYF. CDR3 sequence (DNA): TGTGCCAGCAGCACTAGGGCTAGCGGTAACTCCTACGAGCAGTACTTC.

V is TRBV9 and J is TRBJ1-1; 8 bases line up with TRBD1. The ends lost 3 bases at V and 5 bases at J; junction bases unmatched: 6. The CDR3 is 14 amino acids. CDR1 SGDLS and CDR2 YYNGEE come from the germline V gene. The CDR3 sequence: CASSDGQGRTEAFF. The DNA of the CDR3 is TGTGCCAGCAGCGACGGACAGGGAAGGACTGAAGCTTTCTTT.

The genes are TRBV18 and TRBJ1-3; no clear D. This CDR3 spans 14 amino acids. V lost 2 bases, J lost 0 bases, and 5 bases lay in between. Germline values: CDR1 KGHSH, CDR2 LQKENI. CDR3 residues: CASSPTSSGNTIYF. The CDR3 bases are TGTGCCAGCTCACCAACCAGCTCTGGAAACACCATATATTTT.

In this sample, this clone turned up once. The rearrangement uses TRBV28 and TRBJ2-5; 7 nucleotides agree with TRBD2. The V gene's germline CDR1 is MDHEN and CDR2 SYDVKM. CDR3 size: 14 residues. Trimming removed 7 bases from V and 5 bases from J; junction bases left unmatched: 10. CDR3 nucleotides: TGTGCCAGCAAGTTTCGGGGACTACAGGAGACCCAGTACTTC. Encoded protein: CASKFRGLQETQYF.

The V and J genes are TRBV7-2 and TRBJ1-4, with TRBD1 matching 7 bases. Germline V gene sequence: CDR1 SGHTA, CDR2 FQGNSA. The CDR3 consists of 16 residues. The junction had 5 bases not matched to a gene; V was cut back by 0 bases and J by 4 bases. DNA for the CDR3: TGTGCCAGCAGCTTAGCGGCCGGGACAGTTAATGAAAAACTGTTTTTT. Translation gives CASSLAAGTVNEKLFF.

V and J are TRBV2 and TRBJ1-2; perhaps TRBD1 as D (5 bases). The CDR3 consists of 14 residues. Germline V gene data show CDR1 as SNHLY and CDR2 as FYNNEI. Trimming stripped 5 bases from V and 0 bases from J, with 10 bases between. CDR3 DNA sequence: TGTGCCAGCAGTCCCTCCAGGGCTAACTATGGCTACACCTTC. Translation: CASSPSRANYGYTF.

CDR3 protein: CASSPPNHATNEKLFF. The CDR3 DNA is TGTGCCAGCTCACCTCCTAATCATGCAACTAATGAAAAACTGTTTTTT. The chain joins TRBV18 to TRBJ1-4; D is unclear. This CDR3 is built from 16 residues. CDR1 is KGHSH, CDR2 LQKENI, per germline. Trimming took 3 bases from V and 0 from J, leaving 11 bases between them.

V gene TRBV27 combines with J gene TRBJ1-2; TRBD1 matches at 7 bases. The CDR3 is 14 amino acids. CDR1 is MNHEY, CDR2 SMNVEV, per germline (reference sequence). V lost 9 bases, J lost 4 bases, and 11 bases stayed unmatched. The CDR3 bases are TGTGCCAGTGGGGCGACAGGGAGGCTCTATGGCTACACCTTC. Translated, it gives CASGATGRLYGYTF.

CDR3 sequence reads: CASSTDSRMGGYTF. CDR3 bases: TGTGCCAGTAGTACGGACAGCCGGATGGGTGGCTACACCTTC. The chain couples TRBV19 to TRBJ1-2; tentatively, D is TRBD1 (6 bases). The ends were cut back, 4 bases at V and 7 bases at J, with 16 bases in the middle. Germline lookup yields CDR1 LNHDA and CDR2 SQIVND (reference sequence). This CDR3 has 14 residues.

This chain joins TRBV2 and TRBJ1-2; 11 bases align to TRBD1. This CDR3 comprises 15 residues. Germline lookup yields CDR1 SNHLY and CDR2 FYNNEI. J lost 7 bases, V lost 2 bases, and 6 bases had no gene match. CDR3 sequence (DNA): TGTGCCAGCAGTGAAATTGGACAGGGGGCGATTGGCTACACCTTC. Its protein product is CASSEIGQGAIGYTF. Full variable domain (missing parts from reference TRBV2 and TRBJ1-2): EPEVTQTPSHQVTQMGQEVILRCVPISNHLYFYWYRQILGQKVEFLVSFYNNEISEKSEIFDDQFSVERPDGSNFTLKIRSTKLEDSAMYFCASSEIGQGAIGYTFGSGTRLTVV.

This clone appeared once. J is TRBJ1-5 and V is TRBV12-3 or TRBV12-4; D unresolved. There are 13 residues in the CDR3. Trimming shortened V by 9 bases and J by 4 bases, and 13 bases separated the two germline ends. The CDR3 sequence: CASRREENQPQHF. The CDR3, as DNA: TGTGCCAGTCGAAGGGAGGAGAATCAGCCCCAGCATTTT.

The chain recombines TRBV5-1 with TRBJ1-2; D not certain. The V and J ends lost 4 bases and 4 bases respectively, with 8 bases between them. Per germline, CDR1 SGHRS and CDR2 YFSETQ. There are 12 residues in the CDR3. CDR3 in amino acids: CASSLNTYGYTF. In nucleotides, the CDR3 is TGCGCCAGCAGCCTTAACACCTATGGCTACACCTTC. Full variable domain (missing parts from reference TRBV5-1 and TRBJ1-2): KAGVTQTPRYLIKTRGQQVTLSCSPISGHRSVSWYQQTPGQGLQFLFEYFSETQRNKGNFPGRFSGRQFSNSRSEMNVSTLELGDSALYLCASSLNTYGYTFGSGTRLTVV.

DNA of the CDR3: TGTGCCAGCAGTTCATTCGGGACATCACTTTCCACTGAGCAGTACTTC. Protein product: CASSSFGTSLSTEQYF. The rearrangement links TRBV28 to TRBJ2-7, with a weak D call TRBD1 (6 bases). The CDR3 is made up of 16 amino acids. CDR1 and CDR2 (germline): MDHEN, SYDVKM. V lost 4 bases and J lost 7, with 23 bases in between.

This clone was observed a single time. CDR3 sequence reads: CASSRDPGNTIYF. The DNA for the CDR3 is TGTGCCAGCAGCCGGGATCCCGGAAACACCATATATTTT. J is TRBJ1-3 and V is TRBV11-2, with D unresolved. From germline, CDR1 is SGHAT and CDR2 FQNNGV. The CDR3 is made up of 13 amino acids. V dropped 5 bases and J dropped 4 bases, with 9 bases sitting between them.

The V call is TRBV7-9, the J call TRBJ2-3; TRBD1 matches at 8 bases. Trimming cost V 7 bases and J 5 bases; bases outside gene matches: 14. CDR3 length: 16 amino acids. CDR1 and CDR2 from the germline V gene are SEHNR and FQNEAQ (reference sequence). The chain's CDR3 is CASTRRGRGREDTQYF. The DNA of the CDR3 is TGTGCCAGCACCCGGAGGGGCAGGGGGCGCGAAGATACGCAGTATTTT.

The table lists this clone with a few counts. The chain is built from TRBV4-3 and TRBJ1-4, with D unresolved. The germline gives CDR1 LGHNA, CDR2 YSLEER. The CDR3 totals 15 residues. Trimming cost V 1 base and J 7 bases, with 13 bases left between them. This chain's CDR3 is CASSQVWEGGEKLFF. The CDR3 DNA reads TGCGCCAGCAGCCAAGTGTGGGAGGGAGGTGAAAAACTGTTTTTT.

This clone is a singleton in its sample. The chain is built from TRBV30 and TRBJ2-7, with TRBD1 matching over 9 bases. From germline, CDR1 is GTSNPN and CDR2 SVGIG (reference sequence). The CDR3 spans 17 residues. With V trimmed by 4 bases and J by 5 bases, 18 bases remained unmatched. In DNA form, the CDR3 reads TGTGCCTGGATTGAACCGGCCAGGACAGGGGCCGTCCACGAGCAGTACTTC. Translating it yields CAWIEPARTGAVHEQYF.

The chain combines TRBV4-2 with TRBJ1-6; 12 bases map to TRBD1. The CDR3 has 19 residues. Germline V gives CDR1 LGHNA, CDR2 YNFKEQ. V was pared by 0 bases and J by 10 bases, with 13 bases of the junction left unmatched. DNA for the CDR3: TGTGCCAGCAGCCAAGAGAAAAGTGGGACAGGGGGCTTAAAATCACCCCTCCACTTT. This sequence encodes CASSQEKSGTGGLKSPLHF.

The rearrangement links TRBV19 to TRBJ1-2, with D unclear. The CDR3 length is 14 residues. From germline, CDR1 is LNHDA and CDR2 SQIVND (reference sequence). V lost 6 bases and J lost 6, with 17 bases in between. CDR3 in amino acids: CASRTSLVGDGYTF. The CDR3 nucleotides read TGTGCCAGTAGGACTTCTCTTGTGGGAGATGGCTACACCTTC.

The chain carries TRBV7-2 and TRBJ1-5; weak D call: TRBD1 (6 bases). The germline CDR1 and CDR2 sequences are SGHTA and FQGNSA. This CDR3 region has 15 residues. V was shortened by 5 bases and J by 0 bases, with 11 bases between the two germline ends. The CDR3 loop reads CASSQTGYSNQPQHF. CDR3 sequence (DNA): TGTGCCAGCAGCCAGACAGGCTATAGCAATCAGCCCCAGCATTTT.

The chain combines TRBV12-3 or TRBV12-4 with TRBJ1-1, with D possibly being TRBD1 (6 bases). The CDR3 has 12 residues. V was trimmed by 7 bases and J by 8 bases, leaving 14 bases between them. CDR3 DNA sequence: TGTGCCAGCAATACGCGGACAGAAGAAGCTTTCTTT. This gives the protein CASNTRTEEAFF.

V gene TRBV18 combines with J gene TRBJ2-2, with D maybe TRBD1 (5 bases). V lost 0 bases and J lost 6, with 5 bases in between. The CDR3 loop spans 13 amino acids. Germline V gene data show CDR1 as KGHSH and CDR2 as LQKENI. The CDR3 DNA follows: TGTGCCAGCTCACCACCAGGGGCCGGGGAGCTGTTTTTT. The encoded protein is CASSPPGAGELFF.